Sequencing of this T cell receptor (beta chain) was carried out in a study of blood T cells in healthy people across ages. Through a sample-barcoded 5' primer and a J-beta primer mix, a second PCR was run for roughly 7 to 12 cycles. A tag from a template-switch adaptor with 12 random nucleotides marked each cDNA molecule. Each CDR3 protein gets one entry after TCRdb re-called the 5' RACE reads with MiXCR. The sample includes over 1,500,000 distinct CDR3 sequences, roughly two fifths of them seen just once. This clonotype was seen only a few times. CDR1 SQVTM and CDR2 ANQGSEA come from the germline V gene. V lost 6 bases, J lost 4 bases, and 7 bases stayed unmatched. This CDR3 has 14 amino acids.

V is TRBV29-1 and J is TRBJ2-5; TRBD1 matches 11 bases. This TCR was recovered from a human donor in good health. Sequencing input: blood. The CDR3 protein is CSVPPGTGGETQYF. The CDR3 DNA is TGCAGCGTCCCCCCCGGGACAGGGGGAGAGACCCAGTACTTC.